The 9 T cell receptor beta chains listed next were all sequenced from one sample in a study of shared clonotypes between healthy human individuals. Data came from immunoSEQ multiplex PCR; TCRdb stores just in-frame clones and leaves some out. The sample shows 1.4 million to 1.5 million clones, around 95% of them seen only once. Specimen: naive CD4+ T cells sorted from blood. Indicated subset: CD45RA+ positively selected. The receptor set was obtained from a young man in good health.

The chain links TRBV5-4 to TRBJ2-1; 8 bases agree with TRBD2. Per the germline V gene, CDR1 is SGHNT and CDR2 is YYREEE (reference sequence). V gave up 4 bases and J gave up 3 bases; unmatched junction bases: 3. This CDR3 has 14 amino acids. In nucleotides, the CDR3 is TGTGCCAGCAGCCCGGGGGGGCTCTACAATGAGCAGTTCTTC. This encodes CASSPGGLYNEQFF.

This sequence joins TRBV7-9 and TRBJ2-5; TRBD1 is a possible D gene (7 bases). V was pared by 5 bases and J by 4 bases, with 17 bases between. Looked up from germline, CDR1 is SEHNR and CDR2 is FQNEAQ (reference sequence). This CDR3 spans 15 amino acids. CDR3 bases: TGTGCCAGCAGCGTTACCCCAGGGGGGAGAGAGACCCAGTACTTC. Translated, it gives CASSVTPGGRETQYF.

V is TRBV27 and J is TRBJ2-1; 14 nucleotides match TRBD2. Germline V gene data show CDR1 as MNHEY and CDR2 as SMNVEV (reference sequence). The V segment lost 5 bases and the J segment 7 bases; nucleotides outside the gene matches: 7. The CDR3 runs to 16 residues. The CDR3 nucleotides read TGTGCCAGCAGTCCCACAAGACTAGCGGGAGGGAATGAGCAGTTCTTC. Protein sequence: CASSPTRLAGGNEQFF.

The V call is TRBV10-3, the J call TRBJ2-2, with D uncertain. Trimming shortened V by 6 bases and J by 3 bases, and 11 bases separated the two germline ends. The CDR3 runs to 14 residues. Per the germline V gene, CDR1 is ENHRY and CDR2 is SYGVKD. CDR3 bases: TGTGCCATCAGGCTAGATTTCGACACCGGGGAGCTGTTTTTT. The encoded protein is CAIRLDFDTGELFF.

The chain recombines TRBV6-4 with TRBJ2-1; 7 bases align to TRBD2. This CDR3 contains 13 residues. V was pared by 8 bases and J by 8 bases, with 9 bases of the junction left unmatched. From germline, CDR1 is MRHNA and CDR2 SNTAGT. Here the CDR3 reads CASYTSVTDEQFF. The CDR3 nucleotides are TGTGCCAGCTATACTAGCGTTACCGATGAGCAGTTCTTC.

The genes are TRBV10-3 and TRBJ2-3; tentatively, D is TRBD1 (6 bases). V gave up 3 bases and J gave up 5 bases, with 15 bases separating them. CDR3 size: 15 residues. The germline CDR1 and CDR2 sequences are ENHRY and SYGVKD. Written as DNA, the CDR3 is TGTGCCATCAGTGATAACAGGGCGGCGGGAGATACGCAGTATTTT. It yields the protein CAISDNRAAGDTQYF.

CDR3 region: CASTLRQTYNEQFF. CDR3 nucleotides: TGTGCCAGCACTTTACGACAGACATACAATGAGCAGTTCTTC. The chain uses TRBV6-1 and TRBJ2-1, with a tentative D call TRBD1 (5 bases). The CDR3 consists of 14 residues. Germline lookup yields CDR1 MNHNS and CDR2 SASEGT. Trimming took off 7 bases at V and 4 bases at J, with 14 bases between the two ends.

This clone showed up just once. This chain joins TRBV4-1 and TRBJ2-7; maybe TRBD2 (5 bases). V gave up 1 base and J gave up 2 bases, with 15 bases separating them. The CDR3 sequence is 16 residues long. The V gene's germline CDR1 is MGHRA and CDR2 YSYEKL. CDR3 region: CASSQVGGLLPYEQYF. As DNA, the CDR3 is TGCGCCAGCAGCCAAGTTGGAGGACTTCTACCCTACGAGCAGTACTTC.

The rearrangement links TRBV11-1 to TRBJ1-2; 8 bases are shared with TRBD1. The CDR3 is 15 residues long. Germline trimming cut 5 bases from V and 6 bases from J; bases unmatched to any gene: 11. The germline V gene has CDR1 SGHAT and CDR2 FQDESV (reference sequence). As DNA, the CDR3 is TGTGCCAGCAGCCTAAGGAGACAGGGGCGGAATGGCTACACCTTC. This translates into CASSLRRQGRNGYTF.